This T cell receptor (beta chain) was obtained from a study of blood T cell repertoires in COVID-19. Study overall: Acute and convalescent COVID-19 samples came from the United States, Italy and Spain. T cells, B-cell-depleted T cells, or PBMCs provided the cDNA or gDNA that served as material.

The germline gives CDR1 SEHNR, CDR2 FQNEAQ (reference sequence). CDR3 length: 15 residues. Losses at the gene ends were 2 bases for V and 7 bases for J; bases not matched to a gene: 4. Authors' data handling: Reference gene primers were amplified, and this amplification served to estimate nucleated cell counts. This table comes from immunoSEQ multiplex PCR, and its TCRdb copy is limited to in-frame clones, with some not included. V, J and clone size derive from that table, while D and trimming were established from the DNA sequence. The sample shows 65,000 to 100,000 clones, under 90% of them seen only once.

The sequence derives from a human donor in a cohort sampled during active COVID-19. Sequenced material: peripheral blood. The chain is built from TRBV7-9 and TRBJ2-3; TRBD2 matches at 12 bases. CDR3 nucleotides: TGTGCCAGCAGCTTACCTAGCGGGGGGGCCTATACGCAGTATTTT. It yields the protein CASSLPSGGAYTQYF.